A selection of T cell receptor beta chains follows, all from one sample in a study of T cell responses to AZD1222 COVID-19 vaccine. TCRdb's copy holds only in-frame clones and misses some; the assay was immunoSEQ multiplex PCR. The sample shows more than 100,000 clones, more than 90% of them seen only once. Sequenced material: peripheral blood, taken on day 0 of AZD1222 vaccination. These receptor sequences come from an adult in good health. Each CDR3 is given with its conserved first and last residue. Each record gives: clone size, D gene, J gene, V gene, CDR3 protein, CDR3 DNA. D genes are given only for firm matches. Part of the rows lack a size; the others show once, few, many or a class for expanded clones.

. TRBD2 TRBJ2-7 TRBV4-2 CASSQLTEDGLAGGRIDEQYF TGTGCCAGCAGCCAACTCACAGAGGACGGACTAGCGGGAGGGCGGATCGACGAGCAGTACTTC
once . TRBJ1-3 TRBV5-1 CASSLASGSAGNTIYF TGCGCCAGCAGCTTGGCCTCGGGTTCAGCCGGAAACACCATATATTTT
. . TRBJ1-5 TRBV28 CASSLFEGRNQPQHF TGTGCCAGCAGTTTATTTGAGGGCAGAAATCAGCCCCAGCATTTT
once . TRBJ1-6 TRBV2 CASSEAVNSPLHF TGTGCCAGCAGTGAAGCGGTTAATTCACCCCTCCACTTT
. . TRBJ1-5 TRBV6-2/TRBV6-3 CASSYAIHGGQPQHF TGTGCCAGCAGTTACGCTATTCATGGCGGCCAGCCCCAGCATTTT
. TRBD1 TRBJ1-3 TRBV30 CAWSVTGRGLNRGNTIYF TGTGCCTGGAGTGTAACGGGCAGGGGGCTAAACCGGGGAAACACCATATATTTT
. . TRBJ1-4 TRBV19 CASSTPGIGATNEKLFF TGTGCCAGTAGTACCCCCGGGATCGGGGCCACTAATGAAAAACTGTTTTTT
. . TRBJ2-3 TRBV5-1 CASSEGRRTAQGTDTQYF TGCGCCAGCAGCGAAGGGAGGAGGACAGCTCAAGGGACAGATACGCAGTATTTT
. . TRBJ1-1 TRBV15 CATSRGTPNTEAFF TGTGCCACCAGCAGAGGGACACCTAACACTGAAGCTTTCTTT
. TRBD1 TRBJ1-4 TRBV4-1 CASSRVGGPNEKLFF TGCGCCAGCAGCCGTGTAGGGGGCCCTAATGAAAAACTGTTTTTT
. . TRBJ2-7 TRBV7-8 CASSPRRSSYEQYF TGTGCCAGCAGCCCAAGAAGGAGCTCCTACGAGCAGTACTTC
. TRBD1 TRBJ2-7 TRBV5-1 CASSPRDRGYEQYF TGCGCCAGCAGCCCCCGGGACAGGGGTTACGAGCAGTACTTC
once . TRBJ2-7 TRBV5-1 CASSLLPPFRVLPKASSYEQYF TGCGCCAGCAGCTTGCTCCCGCCCTTTCGGGTCCTACCGAAAGCAAGCTCCTACGAGCAGTACTTC
. . TRBJ1-6 TRBV19 CASSSTDWGYNSPLHF TGTGCCAGTAGTAGTACCGATTGGGGTTATAATTCACCCCTCCACTTT
few . TRBJ2-5 TRBV15 CATSRDLSGVQETQYF TGTGCCACCAGCAGAGATTTATCGGGAGTCCAAGAGACCCAGTACTTC
. . TRBJ1-4 TRBV5-4 CASSLAGGNGEKLFF TGTGCCAGCAGCTTGGCCGGGGGGAATGGTGAAAAACTGTTTTTT
. . TRBJ1-2 TRBV3-1/TRBV3-2 CASSLGGGQGYTF TGTGCCAGCAGCCTAGGTGGAGGGCAAGGCTACACCTTC
. . TRBJ1-1 TRBV7-3 CASSLTGPSTEAFF TGTGCCAGCAGCTTAACCGGACCCAGTACTGAAGCTTTCTTT
. TRBD2 TRBJ2-2 TRBV20-1 CSASPGLADVNTGELFF TGCAGTGCTAGTCCGGGACTAGCGGACGTTAACACCGGGGAGCTGTTTTTT
. TRBD2 TRBJ2-7 TRBV7-9 CASRAGGSSYEQYF TGTGCCAGCAGGGCGGGGGGCAGCTCCTACGAGCAGTACTTC
. . TRBJ2-4 TRBV28 CASRGRRNIRYF TGTGCCAGCAGGGGGCGTAGGAACATTCGGTACTTC
. TRBD1 TRBJ1-2 TRBV24-1 CATSDFSGGGYTF TGTGCCACCAGTGATTTCTCAGGGGGGGGCTACACCTTC
. . TRBJ2-4 TRBV5-1 CASSSYRDVKNIQYF TGCGCCAGCAGTAGCTACAGGGACGTTAAAAACATTCAGTACTTC
. . TRBJ1-6 TRBV2 CASRDLYNSPLHF TGTGCCAGCAGGGACCTCTATAATTCACCCCTCCACTTT
. . TRBJ1-4 TRBV7-9 CASSLARGWSSEKLFF TGTGCCAGCAGCTTAGCGAGAGGATGGAGTAGTGAAAAACTGTTTTTT
few . TRBJ1-6 TRBV7-9 CASSDKLSSYNSPLHF TGTGCCAGCAGTGACAAGCTGAGCTCCTATAATTCACCCCTCCACTTT
. . TRBJ2-2 TRBV4-2 CASSQENLYTGELFF TGTGCCAGCAGCCAAGAAAACCTTTACACCGGGGAGCTGTTTTTT
. . TRBJ2-3 TRBV28 CASSLYRASTDTQYF TGTGCCAGCAGTTTATACAGGGCATCCACAGATACGCAGTATTTT
. TRBD2 TRBJ2-1 TRBV9 CASSGGLAGGPHNEQFF TGTGCCAGCAGCGGAGGACTAGCGGGAGGGCCTCACAATGAGCAGTTCTTC
. . TRBJ1-2 TRBV2 CASSERQRYGYTF TGTGCCAGCAGTGAACGGCAAAGATATGGCTACACCTTC